This T cell receptor (beta chain) comes out of a study of blood T cell repertoires in COVID-19. Study-wide background: Both acute and convalescent COVID-19 samples were obtained from the United States, Italy and Spain. Sources were T cells, B-cell-depleted T cells, or PBMCs; the material itself was cDNA or gDNA.

Profiling relied on immunoSEQ multiplex PCR, and the TCRdb table lists in-frame clones only, not all of them. The sample comprises roughly 200,000 clones, around 84% of which are singletons, and around 5% rests with the top ten. V shed 5 bases and J shed 3 bases, with 5 bases lying between them. The CDR3 is 12 amino acids. From germline, CDR1 is SGHTA and CDR2 FQGNSA. The clonotype comes from a woman at least 80 years old with acute or convalescent COVID-19. This rearrangement joins TRBV7-2 to TRBJ1-5; no definite D call. The source material was peripheral blood. CDR3 residues: CASSPYNQPQHF. CDR3 DNA sequence: TGTGCCAGCAGCCCGTACAATCAGCCCCAGCATTTT.